This T cell receptor (beta chain) was obtained from a study of type 1 regulatory T cells. Overall study: T-allo10 is a Tr1-enriched, alloantigen-specific CD4 T cell product made in vitro.

Each CDR3 protein gets one entry after TCRdb re-called the reads with MiXCR. The table has some 100,000 distinct CDR3 sequences, about 28% seen once; the top ten hold less than 2.5%. This CDR3 is 15 amino acids long. Trimming removed 5 bases at V and 1 base at J, with 9 bases between. Germline-derived CDR1 and CDR2 are SNHLY and FYNNEI. This TCR was sampled from a human donor in good health. This rearrangement joins TRBV2 to TRBJ2-6; TRBD1 is a possible D gene (5 bases). The sample was CD4+ T cells, either the whole sample or a sorted fraction (not recorded which). CDR3 DNA: TGTGCCAGCAGTCCCCCAGGGTCTGGGGCCAACGTCCTGACTTTC. Translated, it gives CASSPPGSGANVLTF.